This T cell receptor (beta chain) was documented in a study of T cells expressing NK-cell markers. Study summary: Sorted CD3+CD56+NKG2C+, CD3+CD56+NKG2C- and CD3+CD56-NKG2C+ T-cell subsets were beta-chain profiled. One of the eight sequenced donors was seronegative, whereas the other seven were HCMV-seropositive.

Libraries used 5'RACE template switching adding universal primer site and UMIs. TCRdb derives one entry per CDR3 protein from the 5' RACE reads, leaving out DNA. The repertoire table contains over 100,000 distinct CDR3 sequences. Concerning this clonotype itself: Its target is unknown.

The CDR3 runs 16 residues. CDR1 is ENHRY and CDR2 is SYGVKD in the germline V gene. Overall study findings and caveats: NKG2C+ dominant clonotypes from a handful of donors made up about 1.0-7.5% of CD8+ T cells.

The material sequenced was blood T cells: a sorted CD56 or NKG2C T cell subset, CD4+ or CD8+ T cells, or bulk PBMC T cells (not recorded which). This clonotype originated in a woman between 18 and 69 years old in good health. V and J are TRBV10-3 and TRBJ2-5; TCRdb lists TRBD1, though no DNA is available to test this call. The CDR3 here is CAISAAGGAGQETQYF.